This T cell receptor (beta chain) emerged from a study of shared T cell receptors in the human thymus. CDR1 KGHSH and CDR2 LQKENI come from the germline V gene. CDR3 size: 15 residues. J was trimmed by 4 bases and V by 6 bases; bases with no gene match: 12. Sequencing was performed with immunoSEQ multiplex PCR; in TCRdb, only in-frame clones are kept and a portion is missing. The sample carries roughly 550,000 clones, 78% recorded once. This sample also appeared in a second study, on human thymus T cells. That report notes: Donors were healthy Finnish infants having corrective surgery for congenital heart defects. Surgeons resected thymus tissue during corrective heart surgery. Thymic and blood repertoires seemed to show skewed V and J gene use. Highly overlapping thymic repertoires among unrelated individuals were reported in related research.

The J gene is TRBJ2-7, the V gene TRBV18, with 7 nucleotides matching TRBD2. This TCR came from a boy in the first two years of life with a congenital heart defect. Material: thymocytes. The CDR3, as DNA: TGTGCCAGCTCGCCCGGTGGCCTAGCGGTTTACGAGCAGTACTTC. Amino acids: CASSPGGLAVYEQYF.